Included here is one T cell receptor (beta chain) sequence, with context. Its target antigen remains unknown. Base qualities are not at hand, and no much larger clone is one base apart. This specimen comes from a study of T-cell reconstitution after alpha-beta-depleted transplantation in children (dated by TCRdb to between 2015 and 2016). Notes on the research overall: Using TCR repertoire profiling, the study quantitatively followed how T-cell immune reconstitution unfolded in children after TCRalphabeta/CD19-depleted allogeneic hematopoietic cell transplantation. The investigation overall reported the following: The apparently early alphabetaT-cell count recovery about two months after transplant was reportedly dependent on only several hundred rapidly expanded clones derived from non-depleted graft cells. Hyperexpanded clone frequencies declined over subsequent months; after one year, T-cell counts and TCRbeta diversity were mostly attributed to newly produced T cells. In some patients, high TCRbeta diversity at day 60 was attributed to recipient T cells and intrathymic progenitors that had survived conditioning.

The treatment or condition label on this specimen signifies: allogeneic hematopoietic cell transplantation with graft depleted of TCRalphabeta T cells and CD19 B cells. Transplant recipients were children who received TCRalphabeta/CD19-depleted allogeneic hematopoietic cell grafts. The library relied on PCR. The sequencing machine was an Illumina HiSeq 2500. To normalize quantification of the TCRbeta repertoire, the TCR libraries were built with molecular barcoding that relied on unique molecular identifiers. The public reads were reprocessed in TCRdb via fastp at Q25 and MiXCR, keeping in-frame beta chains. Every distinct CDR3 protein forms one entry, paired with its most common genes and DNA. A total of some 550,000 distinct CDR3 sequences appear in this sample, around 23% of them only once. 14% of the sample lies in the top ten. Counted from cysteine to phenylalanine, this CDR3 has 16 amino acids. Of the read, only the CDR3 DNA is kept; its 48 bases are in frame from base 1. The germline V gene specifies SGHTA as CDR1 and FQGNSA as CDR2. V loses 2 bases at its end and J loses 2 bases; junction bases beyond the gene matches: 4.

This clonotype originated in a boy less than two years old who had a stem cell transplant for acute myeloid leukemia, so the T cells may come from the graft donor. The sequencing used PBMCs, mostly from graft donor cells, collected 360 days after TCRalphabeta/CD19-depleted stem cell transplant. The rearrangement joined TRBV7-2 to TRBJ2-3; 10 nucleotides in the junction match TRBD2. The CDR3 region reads CASSLWLAGVTDTQYF. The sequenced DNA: TGTGCCAGCAGCTTATGGCTAGCGGGGGTCACAGATACGCAGTATTTT.